Listed below are T cell receptor beta chains from one sample, sequenced in a study of human T cells and chemical hapten exposure. TCRdb used MiXCR to reprocess the RACE reads, holding one entry per CDR3 protein. The table records more than 80,000 distinct CDR3 sequences, 10% to 14% of them present only once. Specimen: whole blood, collected in connection with sensitization to the hapten diphenylcyclopropenone (DPC). These TCRs come from a woman aged 45-65 years with alopecia areata. Some clones in this sample may be carry-over from other donors' samples. The CDR3 runs from the conserved cysteine through the conserved F or W. A D gene is named only where the DNA matches it firmly. A row's size may be missing; if present it is once, few, many or a size class.

J gene,D gene,V gene,clone size,CDR3 protein,CDR3 DNA
TRBJ2-7,.,TRBV20-1,few,CSALSEYEQYF,TGCAGTGCTCTATCGGAGTACGAGCAGTACTTC
TRBJ1-3,TRBD1,TRBV5-1,.,CASSPGTGSGNTIYF,TGCGCCAGCAGCCCCGGGACAGGGAGTGGAAACACCATATATTTT
TRBJ2-5,.,TRBV6-2/TRBV6-3,few,CASSWQANQETQYF,TGTGCCAGCAGTTGGCAGGCGAACCAAGAGACCCAGTACTTC
TRBJ2-1,TRBD2,TRBV20-1,many,CSASVVAGVVQFF,TGCAGTGCTAGTGTGGTAGCGGGAGTCGTGCAGTTCTTC
TRBJ2-7,TRBD2,TRBV27,.,CASSLSHPRLARSYEQYF,TGTGCCAGCAGTTTATCCCACCCTCGACTAGCTCGCTCCTACGAGCAGTACTTC
TRBJ1-3,.,TRBV9,few,CASSVGVGTGNTIYF,TGTGCCAGCAGCGTGGGTGTGGGGACTGGAAACACCATATATTTT
TRBJ2-7,TRBD1,TRBV27,many,CASSFGTALPYEQYF,TGTGCCAGCAGTTTCGGGACAGCTCTTCCCTACGAGCAGTACTTC
TRBJ2-1,TRBD2,TRBV6-5,many,CASSSRRTSGAYNEQFF,TGTGCCAGCAGTTCTCGACGGACTAGCGGCGCCTACAATGAGCAGTTCTTC
TRBJ2-5,.,TRBV7-9,.,CASSFVTAQETQYF,TGTGCCAGCAGCTTTGTGACGGCCCAAGAGACCCAGTACTTC
TRBJ2-1,.,TRBV10-3,few,CAIQDLASSYNEQFF,TGTGCCATTCAAGACCTTGCGAGCTCCTACAATGAGCAGTTCTTC
TRBJ1-3,.,TRBV6-1,few,CASSVWGGQAGNTIYF,TGTGCCAGCAGTGTTTGGGGGGGGCAGGCTGGAAACACCATATATTTT
TRBJ2-1,TRBD2,TRBV4-1,.,CASSQDQAGGSYNEQFF,TGCGCCAGCAGCCAAGATCAAGCGGGAGGCTCCTACAATGAGCAGTTCTTC
TRBJ1-6,.,TRBV30,many,CAWRFNSPLHF,TGTGCCTGGAGATTTAATTCACCCCTCCACTTT
TRBJ1-3,.,TRBV18,many,CASSRQENTIYF,TGTGCCAGCTCACGACAGGAAAACACCATATATTTT
TRBJ2-3,.,TRBV11-3,few,CASSLGISTDTQYF,TGTGCCAGCAGCTTAGGCATTTCCACAGATACGCAGTATTTT
TRBJ2-3,TRBD2,TRBV5-1,many,CASSSSGSGTRTDTQYF,TGCGCCAGCAGCTCGAGCGGGAGCGGGACGCGCACAGATACGCAGTATTTT
TRBJ1-1,TRBD1,TRBV18,few,CASSPKTGDTEAFF,TGTGCCAGCTCACCAAAGACAGGGGACACTGAAGCTTTCTTT
TRBJ2-1,TRBD2,TRBV5-1,many,CASSLDTSGIYNEQFF,TGCGCCAGCAGCTTGGATACTAGCGGGATCTACAATGAGCAGTTCTTC
TRBJ1-5,.,TRBV7-6,.,CASSLSPSGNQPQHF,TGTGCCAGCAGCTTATCCCCCTCGGGAAATCAGCCCCAGCATTTT
TRBJ1-1,.,TRBV29-1,many,CSVGLGGVNTEAFF,TGCAGCGTTGGACTGGGCGGAGTGAACACTGAAGCTTTCTTT
TRBJ1-1,.,TRBV7-9,.,CASSRRGQGEAFF,TGTGCCAGCAGCCGACGGGGGCAGGGTGAAGCTTTCTTT
TRBJ1-1,.,TRBV29-1,many,CSVRALRDTEAFF,TGCAGCGTCCGGGCCTTAAGGGACACTGAAGCTTTCTTT
TRBJ1-5,.,TRBV4-2,few,CASSQDKGLGQPQHF,TGTGCCAGCAGCCAAGACAAGGGGCTAGGGCAGCCCCAGCATTTT
TRBJ2-1,.,TRBV24-1,.,CATSDDRSSYNEQFF,TGTGCCACCAGTGATGACAGGAGCTCCTACAATGAGCAGTTCTTC
TRBJ2-6,.,TRBV11-2,many,CASSKDGAGPISGANVLTF,TGTGCCAGCAGCAAAGATGGCGCGGGACCGATCTCTGGGGCCAACGTCCTGACTTTC
TRBJ1-1,TRBD1,TRBV7-9,many,CASSSLRQGGSTEAFF,TGTGCCAGCAGCTCACTCCGACAGGGCGGGAGCACTGAAGCTTTCTTT
TRBJ2-7,.,TRBV21-1,many,CASLRTSGDYEQYF,TGTGCCAGCTTAAGGACTAGCGGGGACTACGAGCAGTACTTC
TRBJ2-1,TRBD2,TRBV27,.,CASSFRGRPLGGDEQFF,TGTGCCAGCAGTTTCCGCGGGAGGCCACTGGGGGGGGATGAGCAGTTCTTC
TRBJ1-2,.,TRBV3-1,.,CASSQWTPSIYGYTF,TGTGCCAGCAGCCAGTGGACCCCATCAATCTATGGCTACACCTTC
TRBJ2-1,TRBD2,TRBV20-1,few,CSARDPSGRFLGEQFF,TGCAGTGCTAGAGACCCTAGCGGGAGATTCTTAGGGGAGCAGTTCTTC
TRBJ2-1,.,TRBV7-2,many,CASSLDVVLREQFF,TGTGCCAGCAGCTTAGACGTGGTCCTGAGGGAGCAGTTCTTC
TRBJ1-6,.,TRBV27,.,CASAPAPHSPLHF,TGTGCCAGCGCCCCGGCTCCGCATTCACCCCTCCACTTT
TRBJ1-1,.,TRBV5-5,.,CASSSKSRAEVFF,TGTGCCAGCAGCTCTAAGAGCCGGGCTGAAGTTTTCTTT
TRBJ1-1,.,TRBV9,many,CASSGAGGPNTEAFF,TGTGCCAGCAGCGGAGCCGGGGGCCCGAACACTGAAGCTTTCTTT
TRBJ2-1,TRBD2,TRBV20-1,many,CSARGGTSGLSSYNEQFF,TGCAGTGCTAGAGGGGGGACTAGCGGGCTAAGCTCCTACAATGAGCAGTTCTTC
TRBJ2-1,.,TRBV24-1,few,CATSDLSGNNEQFF,TGTGCCACCAGTGATTTGTCCGGAAACAATGAGCAGTTCTTC
TRBJ2-3,.,TRBV7-9,many,CASSSEGGTQYF,TGTGCCAGCAGCTCCGAAGGGGGTACGCAGTATTTT
TRBJ1-1,.,TRBV5-1,few,CASSGVVNTEAFF,TGCGCCAGCAGCGGGGTCGTGAACACTGAAGCTTTCTTT
TRBJ1-1,.,TRBV27,few,CATGQTMNTEAFF,TGTGCCACAGGACAGACCATGAACACTGAAGCTTTCTTT
TRBJ2-2,.,TRBV18,many,CASSPRQDTGELFF,TGTGCCAGCTCACCGAGACAGGACACCGGGGAGCTGTTTTTT
TRBJ2-5,.,TRBV5-1,.,CASSLGTAQETQYF,TGCGCCAGCAGCTTGGGGACTGCTCAAGAGACCCAGTACTTC
TRBJ2-1,TRBD2,TRBV10-1,many,CASSESRSGRNGNEQFF,TGCGCCAGCAGTGAGTCGAGGAGCGGGAGGAATGGCAATGAGCAGTTCTTC
TRBJ2-2,.,TRBV2,.,CASSPDGFGELFF,TGTGCCAGCAGTCCGGACGGATTCGGGGAGCTGTTTTTT
TRBJ2-1,TRBD2,TRBV5-4,few,CASSGAGGDNEQFF,TGTGCCAGCAGTGGAGCGGGGGGGGACAATGAGCAGTTCTTC
TRBJ2-6,TRBD2,TRBV20-1,.,CSAVPLAGAAGANVLTF,TGCAGTGCCGTCCCCTTAGCGGGGGCGGCTGGGGCCAACGTCCTGACTTTC
TRBJ2-7,TRBD2,TRBV5-1,.,CASAAGGYEQYF,TGCGCCAGCGCAGCGGGAGGGTACGAGCAGTACTTC
TRBJ1-1,.,TRBV28,many,CASTAGQNTEAFF,TGTGCCAGCACCGCCGGACAGAACACTGAAGCTTTCTTT
TRBJ2-3,TRBD2,TRBV24-1,many,CATSPSGKSDTQYF,TGTGCCACCAGCCCTAGCGGGAAGTCAGATACGCAGTATTTT
TRBJ1-5,.,TRBV7-2,many,CASSSSLGLGNQPQHF,TGTGCCAGCAGCTCTTCCCTGGGATTAGGAAATCAGCCCCAGCATTTT
TRBJ2-7,TRBD1,TRBV5-4,few,CASSPRGQGTYEQYF,TGTGCCAGCAGCCCGAGGGGACAGGGAACCTACGAGCAGTACTTC
TRBJ2-7,.,TRBV2,few,CASSDGGGSYEQYF,TGTGCCAGCAGTGATGGGGGCGGAAGCTACGAGCAGTACTTC
TRBJ1-6,.,TRBV7-3,few,CASSFSMDAPLHF,TGTGCCAGCAGTTTCAGCATGGACGCACCCCTCCACTTT
TRBJ1-2,TRBD1,TRBV7-3,many,CASSSTGGDGYTF,TGTGCCAGCAGCTCCACAGGGGGGGATGGCTACACCTTC
TRBJ1-3,.,TRBV29-1,few,CSAVSGNTIYF,TGCAGCGCTGTATCTGGAAACACCATATATTTT